This paragraph reports one T cell receptor beta chain. Its antigen is unidentified. This sample is drawn from a study of T cells and Merkel cell carcinoma outcomes. Broader study findings: Reportedly, T-cell repertoire with density predicts Merkel cell carcinoma outcomes.

V was shortened by 1 base and J by 8 bases, with 17 bases between the two germline ends. The CDR3 sequence is 15 residues long. The V gene's germline CDR1 is SNHLY and CDR2 FYNNEI. Clones were sequenced by immunoSEQ multiplex PCR, and TCRdb holds only the in-frame ones, with some missing. The data hold some 15,000 clones, with roughly 80% observed a single time. This chain links TRBV2 with TRBJ1-2; the D gene is possibly TRBD1 (5 bases). Sequencing was done on a sample of tumor tissue from Merkel cell carcinoma. The receptor was derived from a human donor with Merkel cell carcinoma. The CDR3 protein is CASSEEVTQGLGYTF. CDR3 DNA: TGTGCCAGCAGTGAAGAGGTCACCCAGGGTTTAGGCTACACCTTC.